This TCR beta chain derives from a study of T cell repertoires in cytomegalovirus infection. TCRdb re-analysed the reads in MiXCR, keeping a single row per CDR3 protein. This table holds 300,000 to 400,000 distinct CDR3 sequences, 9.5% found once. Regarding this clonotype: A much larger clone lies a single base off, so this may be a read error.

The trim removed 3 bases at V and 3 bases at J, leaving 4 bases unmatched. This CDR3 spans 15 amino acids. The germline gives CDR1 SGHTA, CDR2 FQGNSA. The sequencing sample was made of PBMCs. The receptor was derived from a human donor in good health (CMV status not recorded). Some clones in this sample may be carry-over from other donors' samples. The chain is built from TRBV7-2 and TRBJ1-5, with 8 bases lining up with TRBD1. The CDR3 sequence is CTSSFGQGVNQPQHF. The DNA of the CDR3 is TGTACCAGCAGCTTCGGACAGGGCGTCAATCAGCCCCAGCATTTT. The variable domain in full, with the rest retrieved from reference TRBV7-2 and TRBJ1-5, is GAGVSQSPSNKVTEKGKDVELRCDPISGHTALYWYRQSLGQGLEFLIYFQGNSAPDKSGLPSDRFSAERTGGSVSTLTIQRTQQEDSAVYLCTSSFGQGVNQPQHFGDGTRLSIL.